These T cell receptor beta chains were read from a single sample in a study of T cells in Graves' hyperthyroidism and ophthalmopathy. TCRdb processed the multiplex PCR reads anew with MiXCR; each CDR3 protein has one entry. The sample records hundreds of thousands of distinct CDR3 sequences, roughly 13% being singletons. Input material: blood. The receptors derive from a young woman with Graves' hyperthyroidism. The CDR3 runs from the conserved cysteine through the conserved F or W. Each record gives: V gene, D gene, clone size, J gene, CDR3 protein, CDR3 DNA. A D gene is named only where the DNA matches it firmly. Size is omitted from some rows. Given values are once, few, many or a class for expanded clones.

TRBV12-3/TRBV12-4	-	many	TRBJ2-1	CASRRDNKYNEQFF	TGTGCCAGCAGGCGGGACAACAAGTACAATGAGCAGTTCTTC
TRBV7-2	TRBD2	few	TRBJ2-5	CASSPHGRGGQETQYF	TGTGCCAGCAGCCCCCATGGGCGGGGGGGCCAAGAGACCCAGTACTTC
TRBV30	-	few	TRBJ2-5	CAWSGGWGMTYQETQYF	TGTGCCTGGAGTGGGGGTTGGGGCATGACGTACCAAGAGACCCAGTACTTC
TRBV5-1	TRBD1	few	TRBJ1-2	CASSRTGFGYGYTF	TGCGCCAGCAGCCGGACAGGGTTCGGCTATGGCTACACCTTC
TRBV20-1	TRBD1	many	TRBJ2-5	CSAGVGTVVGTQYF	TGCAGTGCAGGCGTAGGGACAGTCGTAGGGACCCAGTACTTC
TRBV14	-	many	TRBJ1-1	CASSQDKQAPFF	TGTGCCAGCAGCCAAGATAAGCAAGCACCTTTCTTT
TRBV4-1	-	many	TRBJ2-1	CASSLQGIRPYNEQFF	TGCGCCAGCAGCCTACAGGGAATCCGTCCCTACAATGAGCAGTTCTTC
TRBV29-1	TRBD2	many	TRBJ2-3	CSVRTSGTDTQYF	TGCAGCGTGAGGACTAGCGGCACAGATACGCAGTATTTT
TRBV27	-	-	TRBJ2-3	CASSFTYTDTQYF	TGTGCCAGCAGTTTCACTTACACAGATACGCAGTATTTT
TRBV20-1	-	many	TRBJ2-5	CSARNGASRETQYF	TGCAGTGCTAGGAACGGGGCCTCGCGAGAGACCCAGTACTTC
TRBV29-1	TRBD2	many	TRBJ2-7	CSVQGTSGTSYEQYF	TGCAGCGTTCAGGGGACTAGCGGGACATCCTACGAGCAGTACTTC
TRBV28	-	many	TRBJ2-3	CASSPPFQYSTDTQYF	TGTGCCAGCAGTCCCCCGTTTCAGTATAGCACAGATACGCAGTATTTT
TRBV5-1	TRBD1	many	TRBJ2-1	CASRVGQYNEQFF	TGCGCCAGCAGAGTGGGACAGTACAATGAGCAGTTCTTC
TRBV27	-	many	TRBJ1-2	CASSEQGMKGYTF	TGTGCCAGCAGTGAGCAGGGGATGAAGGGCTACACCTTC
TRBV19	-	-	TRBJ2-1	CASSSGGTEYNEQFF	TGTGCCAGTAGTTCCGGGGGGACAGAATACAATGAGCAGTTCTTC
TRBV20-1	TRBD1	-	TRBJ1-2	CSANRPGTGSYSGYGYTF	TGCAGTGCTAACCGTCCCGGGACAGGGTCTTATTCGGGCTATGGCTACACCTTC
TRBV28	TRBD2	many	TRBJ2-5	CASSLRSGRARDQETQYF	TGTGCCAGCAGTCTTCGGAGCGGGAGGGCCCGGGATCAAGAGACCCAGTACTTC
TRBV7-7	-	many	TRBJ2-1	CASSSRQVSYNEQFF	TGTGCTAGCAGCTCAAGACAGGTTTCCTACAATGAGCAGTTCTTC
TRBV7-8	-	few	TRBJ2-2	CASRMLQETTGELFF	TGTGCCAGCAGAATGTTACAGGAGACCACCGGGGAGCTGTTTTTT
TRBV12-3/TRBV12-4	-	many	TRBJ2-3	CASTLGGIQDTQYF	TGTGCCAGCACTTTGGGAGGAATCCAGGATACGCAGTATTTT
TRBV20-1	-	few	TRBJ2-7	CSALGPRAYEQYF	TGCAGTGCTCTGGGGCCCCGGGCCTACGAGCAGTACTTC
TRBV3-1	TRBD1	-	TRBJ1-2	CASSPVDRGGHGYTF	TGTGCCAGCAGCCCAGTAGACAGGGGAGGGCATGGCTACACCTTC